These 2 T cell receptor beta chains originate from one sample sequenced in a study of T cell clonality in common variable immunodeficiency. TCRdb's table, derived via immunoSEQ multiplex PCR, lists solely in-frame clones and lacks some. Listed here are over 4,500 clones without any singletons, the top ten holding about 15%. Findings of the study overall: Common variable immunodeficiency TCR beta sequences reportedly had fewer deletions and N-nucleotide insertions.

No cognate antigen is known for these TCRs. Sequences were obtained from peripheral blood mononuclear cells. All receptors derive from a human donor with common variable immunodeficiency.

Ten or more counts support this clone. The DNA ends 3 residues before the CDR3 does, and the rest of the CDR3 is filled in from the germline J gene. The chain combines TRBV29-1 with TRBJ2-7; 11 bases agree with TRBD2. The V gene end was trimmed by 0 bases and the J gene end by 6 bases; junction bases not matched to a gene: 10. Germline values: CDR1 SQVTM, CDR2 ANQGSEA. This CDR3 contains 16 residues. The DNA read from the CDR3 is TGCAGCGTTGAAGATCTCCCTAGCGGGAGGAGCGGCGAG. This encodes CSVEDLPSGRSGE. The CDR3 reads in full as CSVEDLPSGRSGEQYF.

Within the sample, this clone is medium-sized. Coverage ceases 3 residues before the CDR3 finishes, and the germline J gene fills in the end. V gene TRBV5-1 combines with J gene TRBJ2-5; the D is unclear. V lost 0 bases, J lost 2 bases, and 11 bases lay in between. CDR3 length: 15 amino acids. The germline V gene encodes CDR1 SGHRS and CDR2 YFSETQ. The CDR3 region is CASSLAPQTQETQYF. The sequenced CDR3 bases are TGCGCCAGCAGCTTGGCACCACAAACACAAGAGACC.